One and the same sample provided the 15 T cell receptor beta chains below, sequenced in a study of cytomegalovirus exposure and HLA in healthy donors (dated by TCRdb to about 2017). The library was built by means of the immunoSEQ multiplex PCR assay. A mixture of 60 forward primers for TCR Vbeta segments and 13 reverse primers for TCR Jbeta segments was used in the multiplex PCR. The clones in this table, taken by TCRdb from immuneACCESS, are in-frame only. Not every clone is retained; where verified, under half of the shortfall comes from an unresolved V gene, and the cause of the rest is unknown. The sample table records under 200,000 clones; roughly 80% of these occur just once. Of the sample, about 0.8% falls within the top ten clones. What was sequenced was PBMCs. Every receptor here comes from a woman aged 18-30 years in good health and CMV-seronegative.

The rearrangement uses TRBV19 and TRBJ1-2; D possibly corresponds to TRBD1 (5 bases). V lost 3 bases, J lost 0 bases, and 11 bases lay in between. There are 15 residues in the CDR3. Germline V gene lookup returns CDR1 LNHDA and CDR2 SQIVND (reference sequence). This chain's CDR3 is CASSIPQGANYGYTF. DNA for the CDR3: TGTGCCAGTAGTATCCCGCAGGGCGCTAACTATGGCTACACCTTC.

This chain uses TRBV27 with TRBJ2-7; possibly TRBD1 for D (5 bases). The CDR3 is 16 amino acids. V was cut by 0 bases and J by 0 bases, with 12 bases left in between. Germline assignment: CDR1 MNHEY and CDR2 SMNVEV (reference sequence). The CDR3 sequence is CASSLSATASSYEQYF. In DNA, the CDR3 is TGTGCCAGCAGTTTATCGGCGACAGCTTCCTCCTACGAGCAGTACTTC.

The chain joins TRBV28 to TRBJ2-1, with 9 bases identical to TRBD2. This CDR3 spans 16 amino acids. Germline lookup yields CDR1 MDHEN and CDR2 SYDVKM. V dropped 6 bases and J dropped 5; count of bases not matched to a gene: 11. The CDR3 DNA follows: TGTGCCAGCAGCCACATAGCGGGAGCTGGCCACAATGAGCAGTTCTTC. Translating gives CASSHIAGAGHNEQFF.

In its sample, this clone was seen once. The chain uses TRBV6-6 and TRBJ2-2, with 13 bases identical to TRBD2. With V trimmed by 7 bases and J by 6 bases, 5 bases remained unmatched. Germline V gene lookup returns CDR1 MNHNY and CDR2 SVGAGI (reference sequence). The length of the CDR3 is 15 residues. CDR3 bases: TGTGCCAGCACTAGGACTAGCGGGGGATCCGGGGAGCTGTTTTTT. It encodes CASTRTSGGSGELFF.

V and J are TRBV2 and TRBJ1-1; D might be TRBD1 (6 bases). The germline V gene has CDR1 SNHLY and CDR2 FYNNEI. This CDR3 is 13 amino acids long. V shed 7 bases and J shed 1 base, with 10 bases lying between them. The DNA for the CDR3 is TGTGCCAGCATCAGGGGTTCGAACACTGAAGCTTTCTTT. It is translated as CASIRGSNTEAFF.

The chain carries TRBV19 and TRBJ2-2; the D is unclear. Germline V lookup: CDR1 LNHDA, CDR2 SQIVND (reference sequence). V dropped 4 bases and J dropped 9 bases, with 12 bases sitting between them. This CDR3 is built from 13 residues. The CDR3 DNA follows: TGTGCCAGTAGTAACTCCATATCCCGGGAGCTGTTTTTT. Translating gives CASSNSISRELFF.

This chain joins TRBV7-3 and TRBJ2-1; 13 bases align to TRBD2. There are 17 residues in the CDR3. J gave up 8 bases and V 5 bases, and 12 bases lay outside the gene matches. Germline-derived CDR1 and CDR2 are SGHTA and FQGTGA. This chain's CDR3 is CASSPSLGTSGNYEQFF. The CDR3 region has the DNA TGTGCCAGCAGCCCCTCTCTCGGGACTAGCGGGAATTATGAGCAGTTCTTC.

V and J are TRBV7-2 and TRBJ2-5; TRBD1 matches at 8 bases. V was clipped by 8 bases and J by 4 bases; unmatched bases: 3. Germline loops: CDR1 SGHTA, CDR2 FQGNSA. The length of the CDR3 is 12 residues. The CDR3 DNA reads as TGTGCCAGCCTAGACAGGGGAGAGACCCAGTACTTC. Its translation: CASLDRGETQYF.

The gene calls are TRBV29-1 and TRBJ2-7; possibly TRBD2 for D (5 bases). The CDR3 totals 16 residues. Germline assignment: CDR1 SQVTM and CDR2 ANQGSEA. V was shortened by 3 bases and J by 2 bases, with 20 bases between the two germline ends. DNA of the CDR3: TGCAGCGTTGAGTGGAACAGCGTTTCGGGGACCTACGAGCAGTACTTC. It codes for CSVEWNSVSGTYEQYF.

V gene TRBV14 combines with J gene TRBJ1-2; D is ambiguous. Per the germline V gene, CDR1 is SGHDN and CDR2 is FVKESK. V was clipped by 1 base and J by 4 bases, with 7 bases between them. The CDR3 extends over 13 amino acids. CDR3 DNA: TGTGCCAGCAGCCAAGGACTGGTCTATGGCTACACCTTC. Amino acid sequence: CASSQGLVYGYTF.

The chain has TRBV6-5 and TRBJ1-4; 10 positions agree with TRBD1. There are 15 residues in the CDR3. The germline V gene has CDR1 MNHEY and CDR2 SVGAGI. The trim removed 8 bases at V and 7 bases at J, leaving 10 bases unmatched. CDR3 in amino acids: CASQWGTGVGEKLFF. The DNA for the CDR3 is TGTGCCAGCCAGTGGGGGACAGGGGTTGGTGAAAAACTGTTTTTT.

The chain couples TRBV7-6 to TRBJ2-7; possible D gene TRBD1, 6 bases. The CDR3 covers 14 residues. V lost 1 base to trimming and J lost 2 bases, with 9 bases between them. CDR1 is SGHVS, CDR2 FNYEAQ, per germline. In nucleotides, the CDR3 is TGTGCCAGCAGCTTAGATACAGGGACCTACGAGCAGTACTTC. This sequence encodes CASSLDTGTYEQYF.

This chain connects TRBV6-1 to TRBJ1-2; D is unclear. The CDR3 length is 13 residues. The germline CDR1 and CDR2 sequences are MNHNS and SASEGT. Trimming stripped 3 bases from V and 3 bases from J, with 8 bases between. CDR3 bases: TGTGCCAGCAGTGAGGCCGGGGACTATGGCTACACCTTC. Protein sequence: CASSEAGDYGYTF.

The J gene is TRBJ2-3, the V gene TRBV5-1; the match to TRBD1 covers 8 bases. After removal of 0 bases from V and 2 bases from J, the junction contained 14 bases not matched to a gene. CDR1 is SGHRS and CDR2 is YFSETQ in the germline V gene. The CDR3 extends over 19 amino acids. CDR3 in DNA: TGCGCCAGCAGCTTGGCTAGGGTAGGACAGGGTCCCCACACAGATACGCAGTATTTT. Its translation: CASSLARVGQGPHTDTQYF.

This rearrangement joins TRBV7-8 to TRBJ1-2; 10 bases line up with TRBD1. CDR1 SGHVS and CDR2 FQNEAQ come from the germline V gene. This CDR3 has 16 residues. The V segment lost 0 bases and the J segment 7 bases; nucleotides outside the gene matches: 8. The CDR3 protein is CASSLALPGQGGGYTF. CDR3 nucleotide sequence: TGTGCCAGCAGCTTAGCGCTTCCCGGACAGGGGGGTGGCTACACCTTC.